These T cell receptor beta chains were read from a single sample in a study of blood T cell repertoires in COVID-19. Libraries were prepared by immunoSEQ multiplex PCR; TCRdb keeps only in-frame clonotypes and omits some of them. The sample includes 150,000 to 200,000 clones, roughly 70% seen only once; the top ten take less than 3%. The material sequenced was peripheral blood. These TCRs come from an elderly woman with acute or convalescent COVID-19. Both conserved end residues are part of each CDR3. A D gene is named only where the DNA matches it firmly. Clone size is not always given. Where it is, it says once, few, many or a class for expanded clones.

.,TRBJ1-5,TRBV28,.,CASSLYRADSNQPQHF,TGTGCCAGCAGTTTATACAGGGCTGATAGCAATCAGCCCCAGCATTTT
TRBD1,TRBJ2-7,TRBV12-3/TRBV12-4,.,CASSRQGYEQYF,TGTGCCAGCAGTAGACAGGGCTACGAGCAGTACTTC
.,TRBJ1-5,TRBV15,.,CATSNTLTGQPQHF,TGTGCCACCAGCAATACTCTTACAGGACAGCCCCAGCATTTT
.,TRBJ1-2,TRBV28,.,CASSSPTDGPKRDYGYTF,TGTGCCAGCAGTTCCCCAACTGACGGTCCCAAGAGGGACTATGGCTACACCTTC
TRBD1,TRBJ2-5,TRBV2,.,CASCRDSKGQYF,TGTGCCAGCTGCCGGGACAGTAAGGGCCAGTACTTC
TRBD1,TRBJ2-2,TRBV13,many,CASSPSAGQGARSTGELFF,TGTGCCAGCAGCCCCTCCGCGGGACAGGGGGCGCGAAGCACCGGGGAGCTGTTTTTT
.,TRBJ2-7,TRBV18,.,CASSRRQTLYEQYF,TGTGCCAGCTCACGCAGACAGACTCTCTACGAGCAGTACTTC
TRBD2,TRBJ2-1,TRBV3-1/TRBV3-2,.,CASSHSLAGENEQFF,TGTGCCAGCAGCCACTCACTAGCGGGTGAAAATGAGCAGTTCTTC
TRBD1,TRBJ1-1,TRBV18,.,CASSSTTGGTEAFF,TGTGCCAGCTCATCGACGACAGGGGGAACTGAAGCTTTCTTT
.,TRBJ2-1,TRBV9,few,CASSGGPAGRYNEQFF,TGTGCCAGCAGCGGGGGCCCGGCAGGGAGGTACAATGAGCAGTTCTTC
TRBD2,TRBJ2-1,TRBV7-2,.,CASSWVAGGPVHEQFF,TGTGCCAGCAGCTGGGTAGCGGGAGGGCCTGTACATGAGCAGTTCTTC
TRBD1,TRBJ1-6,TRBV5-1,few,CASSLQGAHSPLHF,TGCGCCAGCAGCCTACAGGGGGCCCATTCACCCCTCCACTTT
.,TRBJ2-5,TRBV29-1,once,CSVARRGYQETQYF,TGCAGCGTTGCTCGAAGGGGGTACCAAGAGACCCAGTACTTC
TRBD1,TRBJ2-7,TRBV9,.,CASSVSLGQGYYEQYF,TGTGCCAGCAGCGTATCCCTCGGACAGGGGTACTACGAGCAGTACTTC
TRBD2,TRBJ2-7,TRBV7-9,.,CASSLASGTSVPYEQYF,TGTGCCAGCAGCTTAGCCTCAGGGACTAGCGTACCCTACGAGCAGTACTTC
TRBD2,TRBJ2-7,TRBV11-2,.,CASSGGLAGYEQYF,TGTGCCAGCAGCGGCGGACTAGCAGGGTACGAGCAGTACTTC
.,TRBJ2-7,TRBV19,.,CASSIDLQGYEQYF,TGTGCCAGTAGTATAGATCTACAGGGTTACGAGCAGTACTTC
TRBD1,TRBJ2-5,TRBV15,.,CATSRDRAQETQYF,TGTGCCACCAGCAGGGACAGGGCCCAAGAGACCCAGTACTTC
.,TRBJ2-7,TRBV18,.,CASSLGAAAYEQYF,TGTGCCAGCTCACTCGGTGCGGCAGCCTACGAGCAGTACTTC
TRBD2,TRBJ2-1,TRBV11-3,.,CANLGGGRGEQFF,TGTGCCAACCTAGGGGGCGGGAGGGGTGAGCAGTTCTTC
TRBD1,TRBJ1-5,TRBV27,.,CASSWTGFQPQHF,TGTGCCAGCAGTTGGACAGGGTTTCAGCCCCAGCATTTT
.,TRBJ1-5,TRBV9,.,CASSATGDNQPQHF,TGTGCCAGCAGCGCGACAGGAGACAATCAGCCCCAGCATTTT
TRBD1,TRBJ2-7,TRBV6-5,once,CASRWGQAPYEQYF,TGTGCCAGCAGGTGGGGACAGGCGCCCTACGAGCAGTACTTC
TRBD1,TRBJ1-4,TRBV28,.,CASSTTGEGEKLFF,TGTGCCAGCAGTACGACAGGGGAGGGTGAAAAACTGTTTTTT
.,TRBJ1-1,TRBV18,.,CASSPPGEASGAFF,TGTGCCAGCTCACCACCGGGTGAGGCGTCCGGGGCTTTCTTT
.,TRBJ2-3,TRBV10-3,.,CAIRVSVADTQYF,TGTGCCATCAGGGTCTCGGTGGCAGATACGCAGTATTTT
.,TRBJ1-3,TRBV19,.,CASRPGTSGNTIYF,TGTGCCAGTAGGCCAGGAACCTCTGGAAACACCATATATTTT
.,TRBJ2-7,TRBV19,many,CASSITGGDYEQYF,TGTGCCAGTAGTATAACAGGGGGGGACTACGAGCAGTACTTC
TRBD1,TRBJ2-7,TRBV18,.,CASSLRDSRDEQYF,TGTGCCAGCTCTCTCCGGGACAGCCGGGACGAGCAGTACTTC
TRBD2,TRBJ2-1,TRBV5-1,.,CASMGLAGVRNEQFF,TGCGCCAGCATGGGTCTAGCGGGAGTCCGCAATGAGCAGTTCTTC
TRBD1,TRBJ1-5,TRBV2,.,CASKGGQGAYQPQHF,TGTGCCAGCAAGGGGGGACAGGGGGCTTACCAGCCCCAGCATTTT
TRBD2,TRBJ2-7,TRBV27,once,CASSRSGSIYEQYF,TGTGCCAGCAGTAGAAGCGGGAGTATCTACGAGCAGTACTTC
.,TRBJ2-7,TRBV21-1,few,CASSKADLAGGSYEQYF,TGTGCCAGCAGCAAAGCGGACCTAGCGGGGGGCTCCTACGAGCAGTACTTC
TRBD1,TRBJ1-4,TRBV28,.,CASSLSGQGNEKLFF,TGTGCCAGCAGTTTATCGGGACAGGGTAATGAAAAACTGTTTTTT
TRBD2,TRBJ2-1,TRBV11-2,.,CASSSNPTSDEQFF,TGTGCCAGCAGCTCCAACCCTACTAGCGATGAGCAGTTCTTC
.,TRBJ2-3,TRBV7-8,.,CASSLGRPGTDTQYF,TGTGCCAGCAGCTTAGGCCGCCCAGGCACAGATACGCAGTATTTT
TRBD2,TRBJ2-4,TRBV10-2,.,CASRELAGGWIQYF,TGCGCCAGCAGAGAACTAGCGGGGGGTTGGATTCAGTACTTC
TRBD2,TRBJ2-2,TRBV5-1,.,CASSLVGTTNTGELFF,TGCGCCAGCAGCTTGGTAGGGACTACCAACACCGGGGAGCTGTTTTTT
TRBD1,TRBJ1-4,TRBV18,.,CASSPRTGGTEKLFF,TGTGCCAGCTCACCCCGGACAGGCGGAACTGAAAAACTGTTTTTT
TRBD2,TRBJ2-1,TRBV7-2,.,CASSLAMERDRGGQFF,TGTGCCAGCAGCTTAGCCATGGAGCGGGACCGGGGAGGGCAGTTCTTC
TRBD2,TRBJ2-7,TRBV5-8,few,CASSLASGKLEQYF,TGTGCCAGCAGCTTGGCTAGCGGAAAATTAGAGCAGTACTTC
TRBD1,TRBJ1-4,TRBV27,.,CASSEQGEDEKLFF,TGTGCCAGCAGTGAACAGGGGGAGGATGAAAAACTGTTTTTT